Listed here are 27 T cell receptor beta chains from one sample, sequenced in a study of T cells in localized non-small cell lung cancer. Repertoires were generated with immunoSEQ multiplex PCR, while TCRdb's copy carries only in-frame clones and drops some. The sample carries some 71,000 clones, 84% recorded once. Specimen: peripheral blood, collected before any cancer treatment. Receptors originate from an older female donor with stage I lung adenocarcinoma.

The rearrangement links TRBV2 to TRBJ2-7; tentatively, D is TRBD1 (6 bases). This CDR3 is built from 13 residues. V gave up 4 bases and J gave up 6 bases, with 13 bases separating them. Per the germline V gene, CDR1 is SNHLY and CDR2 is FYNNEI. CDR3 loop: CASSGTGLGEQYF. The CDR3 DNA is TGTGCCAGCAGTGGTACAGGGTTGGGCGAGCAGTACTTC.

The V gene is TRBV10-3, the J gene TRBJ1-2, with 7 bases aligning to TRBD1. Germline lookup yields CDR1 ENHRY and CDR2 SYGVKD. The CDR3 consists of 15 residues. V shed 4 bases, J shed 4 bases, and the junction held 9 bases outside the gene matches. Here the CDR3 DNA reads TGTGCCATCAGTGGGGACAGCTTCCAGATCTATGGCTACACCTTC. Amino acid sequence: CAISGDSFQIYGYTF.

This sequence joins TRBV11-3 and TRBJ2-1, with 7 bases fitting TRBD2. The V gene's germline CDR1 is SGHNT and CDR2 YENEEA. The trim removed 4 bases at V and 6 bases at J, leaving 3 bases unmatched. The CDR3 length is 13 residues. CDR3 sequence: CASSSSGPNEQFF. The CDR3 DNA is TGTGCCAGCAGCTCTAGCGGACCCAATGAGCAGTTCTTC.

The chain uses TRBV21-1 and TRBJ2-5; TRBD1 reflects the table's D call only, with no check against the DNA. TRBV21-1 is noted as a pseudogene. The CDR3 sequence is 15 residues long. The CDR3, as DNA: TGTGCCAGCAGCAAAGTATGGACAGCCCAAGAGACCCAGTACTTC. Its protein product is CASSKVWTAQETQYF.

The gene calls are TRBV7-6 and TRBJ2-7; D possibly corresponds to TRBD1 (5 bases). This CDR3 region has 19 residues. Germline assignment: CDR1 SGHVS and CDR2 FNYEAQ. V lost 4 bases, J lost 0 bases, and 25 bases lay in between. The CDR3 DNA follows: TGTGCCAGCAGCTCACTCTCTCGACCGACAGAACTGAGCTCCTACGAGCAGTACTTC. Translation: CASSSLSRPTELSSYEQYF.

V gene TRBV21-1 combines with J gene TRBJ1-2. TRBV21-1 is marked as a pseudogene. The CDR3 runs to 16 residues. CDR3 amino acids: CASSGSPRVRDYGYTF. For the CDR3, the DNA is TGTGCCAGCAGCGGGTCCCCGAGGGTTCGGGACTATGGCTACACCTTC.

V and J are TRBV6-5 and TRBJ2-7; D possibly corresponds to TRBD2 (5 bases). Trimming removed 6 bases at V and 2 bases at J, with 17 bases between. Germline-derived CDR1 and CDR2 are MNHEY and SVGAGI. This CDR3 is built from 15 residues. The CDR3 region has the DNA TGTGCCAGCAGCCCAACGGGGTCAGGCGCCTACGAGCAGTACTTC. Its translation: CASSPTGSGAYEQYF.

The V and J genes are TRBV23-1 and TRBJ1-2, with a possible D match to TRBD1 (5 bases). TRBV23-1 is placed among ORFs of uncertain function. This CDR3 has 16 amino acids. V lost 2 bases and J 5 bases, leaving 18 bases between the germline ends. The CDR3 reads CASSQEPMGVRYGYTF. DNA of the CDR3: TGCGCCAGCAGTCAAGAGCCTATGGGGGTCCGTTATGGCTACACCTTC.

This clone was observed once. The chain couples TRBV4-1 to TRBJ2-1; the match to TRBD2 covers 11 bases. Germline trimming cut 2 bases from V and 9 bases from J; bases unmatched to any gene: 9. The CDR3 is 16 amino acids. CDR1 and CDR2 from the germline V gene are MGHRA and YSYEKL. The CDR3 DNA is TGCGCCAGCAGCCAACCCGGGACTAGCGGTTTTGGTGAGCAGTTCTTC. Its translation: CASSQPGTSGFGEQFF.

This clone turned up a few times. The CDR3 DNA sequence: TGTGCCAGCGGTAGGACAGGGCTCAAAAATCAGCCCCAGCATTTT. Its protein product is CASGRTGLKNQPQHF. The chain joins TRBV6-5 to TRBJ1-5; the match to TRBD1 covers 8 bases. CDR3 length: 15 residues. The germline gives CDR1 MNHEY, CDR2 SVGAGI. V lost 8 bases to trimming and J lost 4 bases; unmatched junction nucleotides: 10.

Of note for this clone: The sample contains more than one DNA sequence encoding this CDR3. The V and J genes are TRBV5-1 and TRBJ2-5; the D is unclear. Trimming shortened V by 4 bases and J by 2 bases, and 3 bases separated the two germline ends. Germline CDR1 and CDR2: SGHRS and YFSETQ. This CDR3 comprises 11 residues. CDR3 region: CASSIQETQYF. The CDR3 DNA reads TGCGCCAGCAGCATACAAGAGACCCAGTACTTC. Combining the CDR3 with reference TRBV5-1 and TRBJ2-5 gives the whole variable domain KAGVTQTPRYLIKTRGQQVTLSCSPISGHRSVSWYQQTPGQGLQFLFEYFSETQRNKGNFPGRFSGRQFSNSRSEMNVSTLELGDSALYLCASSIQETQYFGPGTRLLVL.

The V call is TRBV5-1, the J call TRBJ2-2; 9 nucleotides align to TRBD1. Trimming cost V 0 bases and J 5 bases; bases outside gene matches: 8. The germline CDR1 and CDR2 sequences are SGHRS and YFSETQ. This CDR3 region has 17 residues. The CDR3 DNA reads TGCGCCAGCAGCTTGGTGGGTCGGACAGGGGAAACCGGGGAGCTGTTTTTT. Its translation: CASSLVGRTGETGELFF.

This chain links TRBV11-2 with TRBJ2-7; 11 bases align to TRBD2. CDR3 length equals 16 residues. V shed 2 bases, J shed 2 bases, and the junction held 5 bases outside the gene matches. Germline-derived CDR1 and CDR2 are SGHAT and FQNNGV. This chain's CDR3 is CASSLLAGGGTYEQYF. DNA for the CDR3: TGTGCCAGCAGCTTACTAGCGGGGGGTGGGACCTACGAGCAGTACTTC.

The chain links TRBV6-1 to TRBJ2-7; D gene unclear. Trimming took off 3 bases at V and 3 bases at J, with 6 bases between the two ends. CDR1 and CDR2 from the germline V gene are MNHNS and SASEGT. The CDR3 extends over 12 amino acids. The CDR3 DNA is TGTGCCAGCAGTGAGGGTCACTACGAGCAGTACTTC. It translates to CASSEGHYEQYF.

The chain uses TRBV4-1 and TRBJ2-5; the D gene is possibly TRBD1 (5 bases). The V gene lost 7 bases and the J gene lost 0 bases, with 9 bases spanning the gap. Germline V gives CDR1 MGHRA, CDR2 YSYEKL. The CDR3 length is 13 residues. The CDR3 bases are TGCGCCAGCAAGGACATAAACCAAGAGACCCAGTACTTC. It yields the protein CASKDINQETQYF.

The chain employs TRBV9 and TRBJ1-2; tentative D call: TRBD1 (6 bases). The V gene lost 0 bases and the J gene lost 7 bases, with 10 bases spanning the gap. Germline CDR1 and CDR2: SGDLS and YYNGEE. This CDR3 spans 13 amino acids. As DNA, the CDR3 is TGTGCCAGCAGCGTAGAGGACAGATCTGGCTACACCTTC. This gives the protein CASSVEDRSGYTF.

The chain combines TRBV6-1 with TRBJ2-2, with D possibly matching TRBD1 (5 bases). The germline V and J ends were trimmed by 7 bases and 1 base, with 13 bases remaining between them. CDR3 length: 15 residues. The germline V gene encodes CDR1 MNHNS and CDR2 SASEGT. The CDR3 region has the DNA TGTGCCAGCAACCAGGGCGAACTGAACACCGGGGAGCTGTTTTTT. Protein sequence: CASNQGELNTGELFF.

The V and J genes are TRBV7-8 and TRBJ1-4, with D possibly TRBD1 on 5 matching bases. V lost 3 bases to trimming and J lost 10 bases, with 18 bases between them. Germline lookup yields CDR1 SGHVS and CDR2 FQNEAQ. The CDR3 has 15 amino acids. The CDR3 nucleotides read TGTGCCAGCAGCTTTGAAGGGGCTAGTAGCGGAAAACTGTTTTTT. Its translation is CASSFEGASSGKLFF.

The chain links TRBV27 to TRBJ1-2; D is possibly TRBD1 (6 bases). Trimming shortened V by 2 bases and J by 8 bases, and 21 bases separated the two germline ends. The CDR3 is made up of 16 amino acids. The germline CDR1 and CDR2 sequences are MNHEY and SMNVEV (reference sequence). The CDR3 DNA sequence: TGTGCCAGCAGTTTAATGTTCGGGGGGCGCGATCACGGCTACACCTTC. It encodes CASSLMFGGRDHGYTF.

The chain combines TRBV14 with TRBJ2-5, with 13 bases lining up with TRBD2. Per germline, CDR1 SGHDN and CDR2 FVKESK. The CDR3 consists of 15 residues. V shed 4 bases and J 4 bases; nucleotides not matched to a gene: 3. The CDR3 loop is CASSPGLAGTETQYF. CDR3 sequence (DNA): TGTGCCAGCAGCCCGGGACTAGCGGGAACAGAGACCCAGTACTTC.

This chain connects TRBV7-3 to TRBJ2-1; 8 positions match TRBD2. J lost 8 bases, V lost 0 bases, and 15 bases had no gene match. Germline CDR1 reads SGHTA; CDR2 reads FQGTGA. The CDR3 consists of 18 residues. The CDR3 protein is CASSLTWDGRARRDEQFF. CDR3 DNA sequence: TGTGCCAGCAGCTTAACATGGGACGGGAGGGCCCGGCGGGATGAGCAGTTCTTC.

The chain has TRBV7-9 and TRBJ2-7, with no clear D. The CDR3 sequence is 12 residues long. The germline V gene has CDR1 SEHNR and CDR2 FQNEAQ (reference sequence). V was shortened by 5 bases and J by 4 bases, with 9 bases between the two germline ends. The CDR3 coding sequence is TGTGCCAGCAGCATCATCCTATACGAGCAGTACTTC. This gives the protein CASSIILYEQYF.

The rearrangement uses TRBV6-6 and TRBJ1-1; no firm D call. The CDR3 extends over 13 amino acids. V was trimmed by 6 bases and J by 0 bases, leaving 8 bases between them. Germline assignment: CDR1 MNHNY and CDR2 SVGAGI (reference sequence). For the CDR3, the DNA is TGTGCCAGCAGAGAGCTCATGAACACTGAAGCTTTCTTT. This translates into CASRELMNTEAFF.

This clone came up once. CDR3 bases: TGCGCCAGCAGGGGAACAGGACCCTACGAGCAGTACTTC. It yields the protein CASRGTGPYEQYF. The V call is TRBV5-1, the J call TRBJ2-7, with a weak D call TRBD1 (5 bases). V was pared by 5 bases and J by 2 bases, with 11 bases between. The length of the CDR3 is 13 residues. Germline V gene lookup returns CDR1 SGHRS and CDR2 YFSETQ.

The V call is TRBV2, the J call TRBJ2-2; TRBD1 is a possible D gene (6 bases). Trimming cost V 7 bases and J 9 bases, with 18 bases left between them. This CDR3 has 14 amino acids. In germline, CDR1 is SNHLY, CDR2 FYNNEI. This CDR3 is CASKKDSRVRELFF. The CDR3 region has the DNA TGTGCCAGCAAAAAGGACAGTAGAGTCCGGGAGCTGTTTTTT.

V and J are TRBV12-5 and TRBJ1-2; 11 bases are a match to TRBD1. CDR1 LGHNT and CDR2 FRNRAP come from the germline V gene. J gave up 8 bases and V 6 bases, and 8 bases lay outside the gene matches. This CDR3 contains 14 residues. The CDR3 DNA reads as TGTGCTAGTGGCACCGGACAGGGGGCGGTCGGCTACACCTTC. This sequence encodes CASGTGQGAVGYTF.

The chain is built from TRBV5-1 and TRBJ2-3; 9 bases align to TRBD2. Germline lookup yields CDR1 SGHRS and CDR2 YFSETQ. The length of the CDR3 is 15 residues. V dropped 4 bases and J dropped 2; count of bases not matched to a gene: 5. The CDR3 coding sequence is TGCGCCAGCAGCCTGACTAGCGGCCCCACAGATACGCAGTATTTT. This codes for CASSLTSGPTDTQYF.